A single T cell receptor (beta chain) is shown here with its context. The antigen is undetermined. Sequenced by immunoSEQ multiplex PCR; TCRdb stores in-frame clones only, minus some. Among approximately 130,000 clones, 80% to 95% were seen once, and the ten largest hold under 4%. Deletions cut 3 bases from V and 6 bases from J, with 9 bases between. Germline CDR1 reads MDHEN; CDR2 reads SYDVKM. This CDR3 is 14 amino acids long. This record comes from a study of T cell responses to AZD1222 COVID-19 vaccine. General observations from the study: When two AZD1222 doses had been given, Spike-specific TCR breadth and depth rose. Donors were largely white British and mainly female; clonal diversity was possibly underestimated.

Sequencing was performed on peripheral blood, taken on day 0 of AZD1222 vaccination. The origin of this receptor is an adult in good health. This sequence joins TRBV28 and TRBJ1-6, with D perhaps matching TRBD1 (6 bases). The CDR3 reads CASSLRTVNSPLHF. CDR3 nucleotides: TGTGCCAGCAGTTTGCGGACAGTTAATTCACCCCTCCACTTT.